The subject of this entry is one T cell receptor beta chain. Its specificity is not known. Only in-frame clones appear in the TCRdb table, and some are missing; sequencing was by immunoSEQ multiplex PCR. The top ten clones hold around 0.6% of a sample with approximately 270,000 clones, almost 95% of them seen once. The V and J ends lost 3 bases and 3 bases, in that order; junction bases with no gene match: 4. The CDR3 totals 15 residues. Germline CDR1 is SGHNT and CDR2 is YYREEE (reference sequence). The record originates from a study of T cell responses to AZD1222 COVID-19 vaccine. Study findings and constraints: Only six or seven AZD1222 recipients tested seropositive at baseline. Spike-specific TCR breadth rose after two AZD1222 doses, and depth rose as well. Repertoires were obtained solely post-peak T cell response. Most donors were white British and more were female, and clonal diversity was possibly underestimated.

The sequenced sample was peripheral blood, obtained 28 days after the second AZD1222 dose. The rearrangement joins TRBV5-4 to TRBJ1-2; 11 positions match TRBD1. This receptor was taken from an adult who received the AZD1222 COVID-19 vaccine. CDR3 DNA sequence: TGTGCCAGCAGCTCGGACAGGGGGCATGACTATGGCTACACCTTC. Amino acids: CASSSDRGHDYGYTF.